The 15 T cell receptor beta chains below come from one sample, sequenced in a study of blood T cell repertoires in COVID-19. Repertoires were generated with immunoSEQ multiplex PCR, while TCRdb's copy carries only in-frame clones and drops some. Counted here are approximately 30,000 clones, around nine tenths occurring once; the ten biggest clones make up about a quarter. Sequencing was done on a sample of peripheral blood. The receptors were gathered from an elderly woman with active or convalescent COVID-19.

The chain has TRBV5-6 and TRBJ2-5, with 9 nucleotides matching TRBD2. This CDR3 is 15 amino acids long. Unmatched junction bases numbered 8, after V lost 3 bases and J lost 5 bases. The germline V gene has CDR1 SGHDT and CDR2 YYEEEE. CDR3 sequence reads: CASSWRGGRRETQYF. As DNA, the CDR3 is TGTGCCAGCAGCTGGCGGGGGGGCCGACGGGAGACCCAGTACTTC. Full variable domain (rest looked up from reference TRBV5-6 and TRBJ2-5): DAGVTQSPTHLIKTRGQQVTLRCSPKSGHDTVSWYQQALGQGPQFIFQYYEEEERQRGNFPDRFSGHQFPNYSSELNVNALLLGDSALYLCASSWRGGRRETQYFGPGTRLLVL.

The chain carries TRBV10-2 and TRBJ2-5; 7 nucleotides line up with TRBD2. The CDR3 totals 15 residues. The germline gives CDR1 WSHSY, CDR2 SAAADI. The ends lost 7 bases at V and 3 bases at J; junction bases unmatched: 11. CDR3 residues: CASKEGGGVEETQYF. The CDR3 DNA is TGCGCCAGCAAAGAAGGTGGGGGGGTTGAAGAGACCCAGTACTTC.

V usage is TRBV6-4 and J usage is TRBJ2-3; TRBD1 agrees at 7 bases. The CDR3 totals 14 residues. V was pared by 6 bases and J by 5 bases, with 8 bases of the junction left unmatched. The germline V gene encodes CDR1 MRHNA and CDR2 SNTAGT. The CDR3 spells CASRRGTAGDTQYF. CDR3 nucleotide sequence: TGTGCCAGCAGGAGGGGGACAGCCGGAGATACGCAGTATTTT.

In this sample, this clone turned up once. The CDR3 sequence is CASSALAGGYEQYF. The DNA of the CDR3 is TGCGCCAGCAGTGCGCTAGCGGGGGGCTACGAGCAGTACTTC. This chain connects TRBV10-2 to TRBJ2-7, with 11 bases aligning to TRBD2. This CDR3 has 14 amino acids. Germline lookup yields CDR1 WSHSY and CDR2 SAAADI. Losses at the gene ends were 4 bases for V and 3 bases for J; bases not matched to a gene: 2.

The CDR3 DNA follows: TGTGCCTGGAGTGTAGGATTAGAGAGGCATGAGCAGTTCTTC. Its protein product is CAWSVGLERHEQFF. J is TRBJ2-1 and V is TRBV30; D unclear. Trimming left V 0 bases short and J 8 bases short, with 14 bases between. Germline V gene lookup returns CDR1 GTSNPN and CDR2 SVGIG (reference sequence). The CDR3 is 14 amino acids.

The chain uses TRBV7-2 and TRBJ2-1, with TRBD2 identical over 11 bases. There are 17 residues in the CDR3. The V gene end was trimmed by 1 base and the J gene end by 5 bases; junction bases not matched to a gene: 7. The V gene's germline CDR1 is SGHTA and CDR2 FQGNSA. For the CDR3, the DNA is TGTGCCAGCAGCTTAGTTCTAGCGGGGGGCATAGACAATGAGCAGTTCTTC. Translated: CASSLVLAGGIDNEQFF.

The chain employs TRBV9 and TRBJ1-4, with D maybe TRBD1 (5 bases). Germline V gene data show CDR1 as SGDLS and CDR2 as YYNGEE. The CDR3 contains 17 residues. V lost 0 bases and J 1 base, leaving 13 bases between the germline ends. The CDR3: CASSVGPGRGTNEKLFF. The CDR3 DNA sequence: TGTGCCAGCAGCGTAGGTCCGGGGAGGGGAACTAATGAAAAACTGTTTTTT. Full variable domain (remainder filled in from reference TRBV9 and TRBJ1-4): DSGVTQTPKHLITATGQRVTLRCSPRSGDLSVYWYQQSLDQGLQFLIQYYNGEERAKGNILERFSAQQFPDLHSELNLSSLELGDSALYFCASSVGPGRGTNEKLFFGSGTQLSVL.

This rearrangement joins TRBV5-5 to TRBJ1-6, with 8 bases matching TRBD1. This CDR3 has 16 amino acids. V was pared by 4 bases and J by 6 bases, with 9 bases of the junction left unmatched. The germline CDR1 and CDR2 sequences are SGHKS and YYEKEE (reference sequence). The CDR3 nucleotides read TGTGCCAGCAGCGGAGGTAGGGGACAGGTTAATTCACCCCTCCACTTT. This translates into CASSGGRGQVNSPLHF.

The V gene is TRBV5-1, the J gene TRBJ1-1, with 7 bases identical to TRBD1. The CDR3 runs to 14 residues. In germline, CDR1 is SGHRS, CDR2 YFSETQ. After removal of 1 base from V and 6 bases from J, the junction contained 6 bases not matched to a gene. In DNA, the CDR3 is TGCGCCAGCAGCTTGTCGCAGGGGGTTGCTGAAGCTTTCTTT. As protein: CASSLSQGVAEAFF.

DNA for the CDR3: TGTGCCAGCAGCGTTCCCGGGGGCTCTGGAAACACCATATATTTT. It encodes CASSVPGGSGNTIYF. The chain is built from TRBV6-5 and TRBJ1-3, with D perhaps matching TRBD1 (5 bases). Trimming cost V 6 bases and J 0 bases, with 12 bases left between them. The germline CDR1 and CDR2 sequences are MNHEY and SVGAGI. CDR3 length equals 15 residues.

The rearrangement links TRBV5-1 to TRBJ1-3; D is unclear. The CDR3 is 15 residues long. Germline V lookup: CDR1 SGHRS, CDR2 YFSETQ. V lost 4 bases and J lost 4, with 15 bases in between. CDR3 amino acids: CASSALGATGNTIYF. The CDR3 bases are TGCGCCAGCAGCGCACTGGGAGCAACGGGAAACACCATATATTTT.

The rearrangement joins TRBV6-6 to TRBJ1-5; no firm D call. CDR1 MNHNY and CDR2 SVGAGI come from the germline V gene (reference sequence). V gave up 6 bases and J gave up 1 base, with 10 bases separating them. The length of the CDR3 is 14 residues. The CDR3 spells CASRAQESNQPQHF. The CDR3 DNA reads TGTGCCAGCAGAGCTCAGGAAAGCAATCAGCCCCAGCATTTT.

The genes are TRBV18 and TRBJ1-5; TRBD1 might be the D (5 bases). V was shortened by 2 bases and J by 6 bases, with 11 bases between the two germline ends. This CDR3 has 14 amino acids. Germline values: CDR1 KGHSH, CDR2 LQKENI. The CDR3 protein is CASSPGGGPQPQHF. In nucleotides, the CDR3 is TGTGCCAGCTCACCAGGGGGAGGGCCTCAGCCCCAGCATTTT.

The chain recombines TRBV5-1 with TRBJ1-4; the D is unclear. The CDR3 has 14 amino acids. V dropped 0 bases and J dropped 4 bases, with 7 bases sitting between them. Germline-derived CDR1 and CDR2 are SGHRS and YFSETQ. The CDR3 loop is CASSLDTLNEKLFF. The CDR3 DNA reads as TGCGCCAGCAGCTTGGACACCCTTAATGAAAAACTGTTTTTT. The full variable domain, completed using reference TRBV5-1 and TRBJ1-4, is KAGVTQTPRYLIKTRGQQVTLSCSPISGHRSVSWYQQTPGQGLQFLFEYFSETQRNKGNFPGRFSGRQFSNSRSEMNVSTLELGDSALYLCASSLDTLNEKLFFGSGTQLSVL.

This chain connects TRBV6-5 to TRBJ1-2; TRBD1 aligns across 7 bases. Trimming removed 6 bases from V and 9 bases from J; junction bases left unmatched: 7. The CDR3 extends over 12 amino acids. From germline, CDR1 is MNHEY and CDR2 SVGAGI. The CDR3 coding sequence is TGTGCCAGCAGATCGACAGGGCAGAGCTACACCTTC. Its translation is CASRSTGQSYTF.